These 27 T cell receptor beta chains share one sample of origin, sequenced in a study of shared clonotypes between healthy human individuals. TCRdb's table, derived via immunoSEQ multiplex PCR, lists solely in-frame clones and lacks some. The data hold about 2.3 million clones, with 80% to 95% observed a single time. The sample consisted of naive CD4+ T cells from PBMCs. Subset meaning: CD45RA+ positively selected. The receptors shown here come from a young man in good health. Some clones in this sample may be carry-over from other donors' samples.

The gene calls are TRBV5-4 and TRBJ1-2, with D maybe TRBD1 (6 bases). The V gene's germline CDR1 is SGHNT and CDR2 YYREEE (reference sequence). The CDR3 covers 16 residues. V was pared by 4 bases and J by 8 bases, with 24 bases between. As DNA, the CDR3 is TGTGCCAGCAGCCCGAGGGGGGCAGAAGGGTTGGTGGGCTACACCTTC. Translation gives CASSPRGAEGLVGYTF.

The chain links TRBV5-4 to TRBJ1-1, with D tentatively TRBD1 (5 bases). In germline, CDR1 is SGHNT, CDR2 YYREEE (reference sequence). This CDR3 comprises 17 residues. V lost 6 bases and J 0 bases, leaving 21 bases between the germline ends. As DNA, the CDR3 is TGTGCCAGCAACCGCGGGAGGGGCGGTCATGTGAACACTGAAGCTTTCTTT. Translating it yields CASNRGRGGHVNTEAFF.

CDR3 nucleotides: TGTGCCAGCAGTTACGTCGGGGGGAACACTGAAGCTTTCTTT. Translating gives CASSYVGGNTEAFF. The chain employs TRBV6-5 and TRBJ1-1; D is perhaps TRBD1 (5 bases). The CDR3 spans 14 residues. The ends were cut back, 2 bases at V and 1 base at J, with 8 bases in the middle. CDR1 is MNHEY and CDR2 is SVGAGI in the germline V gene.

The chain links TRBV5-1 to TRBJ2-7; D gene uncertain. CDR3 size: 16 residues. Between the trimmed V and J ends, which lost 4 bases and 6 bases, there was a span of 23 bases. Looked up from germline, CDR1 is SGHRS and CDR2 is YFSETQ. The CDR3 DNA reads as TGCGCCAGCAGCCAGGACGGGCTCCCTGGTGGGCGCGAGCAGTACTTC. This codes for CASSQDGLPGGREQYF.

The chain carries TRBV7-6 and TRBJ2-2; 8 nucleotides align to TRBD1. Per the germline V gene, CDR1 is SGHVS and CDR2 is FNYEAQ. V lost 7 bases, J lost 2 bases, and 6 bases stayed unmatched. The CDR3 length is 15 residues. The DNA for the CDR3 is TGTGCCAGCACCTCGGCAGGGGGCAACACCGGGGAGCTGTTTTTT. This translates into CASTSAGGNTGELFF.

This rearrangement joins TRBV21-1 to TRBJ2-3. TRBV21-1 is a listed pseudogene. CDR3 length equals 9 residues. CDR3 coding DNA: TGTGCCAGCTGGGATACGCAGTATTTT. Residues: CASWDTQYF.

This chain links TRBV6-5 with TRBJ1-1; the D is unclear. This CDR3 contains 13 residues. The germline V gene encodes CDR1 MNHEY and CDR2 SVGAGI. With 0 bases removed from V and 3 bases from J, the gap between germline ends came to 5 bases. The CDR3 loop reads CASSYSMHTEAFF. The CDR3 DNA follows: TGTGCCAGCAGTTACTCGATGCACACTGAAGCTTTCTTT.

Turning to this clone: An end of the junction does not agree with germline; a read error may underlie this. The V call is TRBV7-8, the J call TRBJ2-7, with 8 bases matching TRBD1. The CDR3 runs 12 residues. Germline assignment: CDR1 SGHVS and CDR2 FQNEAQ. The CDR3 loop is CASSLAEDRGSF. The CDR3, as DNA: TGTGCCAGCAGCTTAGCGGAAGACAGGGGTTCCTTC. The complete variable domain, with remaining parts taken from reference TRBV7-8 and TRBJ2-7, reads GAGVSQSPRYKVAKRGQDVALRCDPISGHVSLFWYQQALGQGPEFLTYFQNEAQLDKSGLPSDRFFAERPEGSVSTLKIQRTQQEDSAVYLCASSLAEDRGSFGPGTRLTVT.

This sequence joins TRBV7-8 and TRBJ1-4, with 7 positions matching TRBD1. Per the germline V gene, CDR1 is SGHVS and CDR2 is FQNEAQ. This CDR3 region has 17 residues. V gave up 5 bases and J gave up 4 bases; unmatched junction bases: 13. CDR3 bases: TGTGCCAGCAGCCCGCCCCGTGGGGGACAGATTAATGAAAAACTGTTTTTT. Translated, it gives CASSPPRGGQINEKLFF.

The chain couples TRBV28 to TRBJ1-1; 8 bases match TRBD1. The trim removed 5 bases at V and 3 bases at J, leaving 8 bases unmatched. This CDR3 contains 15 residues. Germline CDR1 is MDHEN and CDR2 is SYDVKM. The CDR3 sequence: CASSADRGRDTEAFF. CDR3 nucleotides: TGTGCCAGCAGTGCCGACAGGGGAAGGGACACTGAAGCTTTCTTT.

This clone was seen a single time. The chain couples TRBV12-5 to TRBJ2-1; 10 nucleotides align to TRBD2. V was pared by 5 bases and J by 4 bases, with 8 bases of the junction left unmatched. There are 16 residues in the CDR3. CDR1 is LGHNT, CDR2 FRNRAP, per germline. The CDR3 is CASGLRTSGPYNEQFF. The CDR3 region has the DNA TGTGCTAGTGGTCTCCGGACTAGCGGACCTTACAATGAGCAGTTCTTC.

About this clone: The same CDR3 arises from other DNA sequences in this sample as well. The gene calls are TRBV9 and TRBJ2-5; maybe TRBD2 (5 bases). The CDR3 is made up of 14 amino acids. Germline CDR1 and CDR2: SGDLS and YYNGEE. The germline V and J ends were trimmed by 0 bases and 0 bases, with 6 bases remaining between them. The CDR3 here is CASSVAGNQETQYF. CDR3 sequence (DNA): TGTGCCAGCAGCGTAGCGGGGAACCAAGAGACCCAGTACTTC.

The chain uses TRBV27 and TRBJ2-7; 14 positions agree with TRBD2. CDR3 length: 17 residues. CDR1 and CDR2 from the germline V gene are MNHEY and SMNVEV (reference sequence). With 1 base clipped from V and 3 bases from J, the junction kept 5 bases outside the gene matches. For the CDR3, the DNA is TGTGCCAGCAGTTTATTGGGGACTAGCGGGAGTCTCTACGAGCAGTACTTC. This sequence encodes CASSLLGTSGSLYEQYF.

The chain joins TRBV7-9 to TRBJ2-1; possible D gene TRBD1, 5 bases. The V end was cut by 7 bases, the J end by 5 bases, with 21 bases between. Per the germline V gene, CDR1 is SEHNR and CDR2 is FQNEAQ (reference sequence). The CDR3 contains 16 residues. The CDR3 reads CASIPVREGAHNEQFF. CDR3 DNA: TGTGCCAGCATCCCTGTCCGTGAAGGGGCCCACAATGAGCAGTTCTTC.

V gene TRBV18 combines with J gene TRBJ1-1, with a weak D call TRBD1 (5 bases). Trimming removed 2 bases at V and 2 bases at J, with 18 bases between. This CDR3 spans 17 amino acids. Germline V gene sequence: CDR1 KGHSH, CDR2 LQKENI. CDR3 DNA: TGTGCCAGCTCACCAATTGGGGGGTTGTTGGGAAACACTGAAGCTTTCTTT. Amino acids: CASSPIGGLLGNTEAFF. The full variable domain, in which reference TRBV18 and TRBJ1-1 provide the parts outside the CDR3, is NAGVMQNPRHLVRRRGQEARLRCSPMKGHSHVYWYRQLPEEGLKFMVYLQKENIIDESGMPKERFSAEFPKEGPSILRIQQVVRGDSAAYFCASSPIGGLLGNTEAFFGQGTRLTVV.

The chain is built from TRBV28 and TRBJ2-7; D is tentatively TRBD1 or TRBD2 (5 bases each). V lost 1 base and J 6 bases, leaving 19 bases between the germline ends. From germline, CDR1 is MDHEN and CDR2 SYDVKM. The CDR3 has 16 amino acids. The chain's CDR3 is CASSLLGSGPSSEQYF. The CDR3 DNA is TGTGCCAGCAGTTTATTGGGCTCGGGGCCATCAAGCGAGCAGTACTTC.

This clone was seen once. The chain joins TRBV28 to TRBJ2-7; D is perhaps TRBD1 (6 bases). V was clipped by 6 bases and J by 6 bases, with 24 bases between them. Germline V gene lookup returns CDR1 MDHEN and CDR2 SYDVKM. The CDR3 totals 16 residues. The CDR3 spells CASRHNGAGVGLEQYF. CDR3 sequence (DNA): TGTGCCAGCAGACACAACGGGGCAGGGGTGGGGCTCGAGCAGTACTTC.

The rearrangement joins TRBV7-2 to TRBJ1-5; no clear D. The CDR3 runs to 15 residues. The ends were cut back, 4 bases at V and 4 bases at J, with 14 bases in the middle. Per germline, CDR1 SGHTA and CDR2 FQGNSA. CDR3 amino acids: CASSYSPGNNQPQHF. CDR3 DNA: TGTGCCAGCAGCTACTCTCCCGGCAATAATCAGCCCCAGCATTTT.

The V and J genes are TRBV11-2 and TRBJ1-1, with D perhaps matching TRBD1 (6 bases). This CDR3 has 15 amino acids. The germline V gene has CDR1 SGHAT and CDR2 FQNNGV. V shed 5 bases and J shed 4 bases, with 17 bases lying between them. In DNA form, the CDR3 reads TGTGCCAGCAGCCGAGATAAACAGGGAACCACTGAAGCTTTCTTT. The encoded protein is CASSRDKQGTTEAFF.

This rearrangement joins TRBV6-1 to TRBJ2-2; TRBD2 matches 7 bases. V lost 2 bases, J lost 4 bases, and 4 bases stayed unmatched. The CDR3 sequence is 15 residues long. Germline V gives CDR1 MNHNS, CDR2 SASEGT. The CDR3 bases are TGTGCCAGCAGTGAATCTGGGGGGGGCACCGGGGAGCTGTTTTTT. The encoded protein is CASSESGGGTGELFF.

The chain links TRBV28 to TRBJ1-5, with D perhaps TRBD1 (6 bases). There are 14 residues in the CDR3. Between the trimmed V and J ends, which lost 5 bases and 1 base, there was a span of 9 bases. Germline CDR1 MDHEN, CDR2 SYDVKM. This CDR3 is CASSVGQSNQPQHF. The CDR3 bases are TGTGCCAGCAGTGTCGGACAGAGCAATCAGCCCCAGCATTTT.

Of note for this clone: The same CDR3 also results from other DNA sequences found in this sample. This sequence joins TRBV9 and TRBJ2-3; TRBD2 is a possible D gene (6 bases). V gave up 5 bases and J gave up 0 bases, with 10 bases separating them. Germline V lookup: CDR1 SGDLS, CDR2 YYNGEE. The CDR3 has 14 residues. CDR3 coding DNA: TGTGCCAGCAGTGTCGGGACTAGCACAGATACGCAGTATTTT. It translates to CASSVGTSTDTQYF.

The chain employs TRBV18 and TRBJ2-3; no clear D gene. The germline V gene has CDR1 KGHSH and CDR2 LQKENI. The CDR3 is 15 amino acids. The ends were cut back, 6 bases at V and 0 bases at J, with 13 bases in the middle. The CDR3 loop is CASSLYGPSTDTQYF. In nucleotides, the CDR3 is TGTGCCAGCTCCCTATACGGGCCAAGCACAGATACGCAGTATTTT.

Worth noting for this clone: Distinct nucleotide sequences in the sample also encode this CDR3. The V and J genes are TRBV20-1 and TRBJ2-1, with D possibly being TRBD1 or TRBD2 (6 bases each). The CDR3 spans 11 residues. The V end lost 3 bases, the J end lost 8 bases, and 8 bases lay between the germline ends. Germline values: CDR1 DFQATT, CDR2 SNEGSKA (reference sequence). The CDR3 spells CSARRGDEQFF. DNA for the CDR3: TGCAGTGCTAGGAGGGGGGATGAGCAGTTCTTC.

The chain uses TRBV6-1 and TRBJ1-1; possible D gene TRBD1, 5 bases. There are 14 residues in the CDR3. Germline V gene lookup returns CDR1 MNHNS and CDR2 SASEGT. Trimming took off 1 base at V and 6 bases at J, with 12 bases between the two ends. The CDR3 reads CASSEGGARAEAFF. The CDR3 DNA sequence: TGTGCCAGCAGTGAAGGAGGGGCGCGGGCTGAAGCTTTCTTT.

The chain is built from TRBV5-1 and TRBJ2-7; D tentatively reads TRBD1 or TRBD2 (5 bases each). CDR3 length: 14 amino acids. V shed 4 bases and J shed 5 bases, with 16 bases lying between them. Germline V lookup: CDR1 SGHRS, CDR2 YFSETQ. Here the CDR3 DNA reads TGCGCCAGCAGCCTCGCAGGGAGTGGGGACGAGCAGTACTTC. It translates to CASSLAGSGDEQYF. The full variable domain, completed using reference TRBV5-1 and TRBJ2-7, is KAGVTQTPRYLIKTRGQQVTLSCSPISGHRSVSWYQQTPGQGLQFLFEYFSETQRNKGNFPGRFSGRQFSNSRSEMNVSTLELGDSALYLCASSLAGSGDEQYFGPGTRLTVT.

The CDR3 region has the DNA TGTGCCAGCCGTAGGGGCGGAACGCAGTATTTT. Encoded protein: CASRRGGTQYF. V is TRBV21-1 and J is TRBJ2-3; TRBD1, as called in the table, went unchecked against the DNA. TRBV21-1 is a listed pseudogene. This CDR3 is 11 amino acids long.